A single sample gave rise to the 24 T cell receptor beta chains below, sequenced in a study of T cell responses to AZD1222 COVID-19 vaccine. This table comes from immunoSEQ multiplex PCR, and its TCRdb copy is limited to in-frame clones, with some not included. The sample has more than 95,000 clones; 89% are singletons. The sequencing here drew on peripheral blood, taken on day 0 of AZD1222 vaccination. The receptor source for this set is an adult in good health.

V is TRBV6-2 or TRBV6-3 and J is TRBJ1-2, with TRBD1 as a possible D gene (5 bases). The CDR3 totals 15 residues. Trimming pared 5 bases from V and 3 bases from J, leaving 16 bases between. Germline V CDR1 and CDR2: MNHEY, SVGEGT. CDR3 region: CASSDFGEGDYGYTF. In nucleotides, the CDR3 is TGTGCCAGCAGTGATTTCGGGGAAGGGGACTATGGCTACACCTTC.

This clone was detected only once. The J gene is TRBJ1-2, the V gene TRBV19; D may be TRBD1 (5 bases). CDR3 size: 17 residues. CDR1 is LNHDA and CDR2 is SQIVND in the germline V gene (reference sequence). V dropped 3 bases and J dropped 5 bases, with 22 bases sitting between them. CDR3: CASSIHNQLGGVYGYTF. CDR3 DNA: TGTGCCAGTAGTATCCATAATCAACTAGGAGGGGTGTATGGCTACACCTTC. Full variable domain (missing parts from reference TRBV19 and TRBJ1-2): DGGITQSPKYLFRKEGQNVTLSCEQNLNHDAMYWYRQDPGQGLRLIYYSQIVNDFQKGDIAEGYSVSREKKESFPLTVTSAQKNPTAFYLCASSIHNQLGGVYGYTFGSGTRLTVV.

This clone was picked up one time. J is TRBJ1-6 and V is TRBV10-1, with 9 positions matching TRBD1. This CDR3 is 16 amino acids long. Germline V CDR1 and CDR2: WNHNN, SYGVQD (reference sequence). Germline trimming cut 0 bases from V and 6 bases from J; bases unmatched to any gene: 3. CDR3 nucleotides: TGCGCCAGCAGTGAGTCGAAGACAGGGGGTAATTCACCCCTCCACTTT. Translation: CASSESKTGGNSPLHF.

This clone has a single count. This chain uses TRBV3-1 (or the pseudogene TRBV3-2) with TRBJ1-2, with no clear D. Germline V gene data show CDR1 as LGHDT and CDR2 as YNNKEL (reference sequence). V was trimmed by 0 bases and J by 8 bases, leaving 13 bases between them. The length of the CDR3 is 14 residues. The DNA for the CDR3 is TGTGCCAGCAGCCAAGATTCGAGGCGAGGGGGCTACACCTTC. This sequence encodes CASSQDSRRGGYTF.

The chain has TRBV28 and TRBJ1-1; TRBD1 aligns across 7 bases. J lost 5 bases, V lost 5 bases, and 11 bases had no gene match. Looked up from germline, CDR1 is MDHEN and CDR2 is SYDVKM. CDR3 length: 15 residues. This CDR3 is CASSPPTGMRTEAFF. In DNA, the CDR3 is TGTGCCAGCAGTCCCCCGACAGGGATGAGGACTGAAGCTTTCTTT.

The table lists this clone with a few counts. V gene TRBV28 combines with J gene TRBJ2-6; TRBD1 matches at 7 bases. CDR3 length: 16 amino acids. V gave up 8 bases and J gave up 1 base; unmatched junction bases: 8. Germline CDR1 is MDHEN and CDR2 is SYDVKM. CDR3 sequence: CASLTGRGSGANVLTF. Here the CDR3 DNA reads TGTGCCAGCCTGACAGGGCGAGGGTCTGGGGCCAACGTCCTGACTTTC.

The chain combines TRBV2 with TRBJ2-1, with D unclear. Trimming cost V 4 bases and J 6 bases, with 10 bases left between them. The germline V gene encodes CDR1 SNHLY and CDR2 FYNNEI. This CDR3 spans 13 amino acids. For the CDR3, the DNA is TGTGCCAGCAGTGCCCAGGAACTCAATGAGCAGTTCTTC. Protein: CASSAQELNEQFF.

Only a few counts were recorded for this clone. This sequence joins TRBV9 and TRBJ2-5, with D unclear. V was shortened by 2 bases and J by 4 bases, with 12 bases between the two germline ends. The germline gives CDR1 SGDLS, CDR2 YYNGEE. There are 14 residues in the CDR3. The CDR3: CASSVSSLGETQYF. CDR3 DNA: TGTGCCAGCAGCGTTTCTAGTTTGGGAGAGACCCAGTACTTC. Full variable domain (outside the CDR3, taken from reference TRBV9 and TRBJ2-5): DSGVTQTPKHLITATGQRVTLRCSPRSGDLSVYWYQQSLDQGLQFLIQYYNGEERAKGNILERFSAQQFPDLHSELNLSSLELGDSALYFCASSVSSLGETQYFGPGTRLLVL.

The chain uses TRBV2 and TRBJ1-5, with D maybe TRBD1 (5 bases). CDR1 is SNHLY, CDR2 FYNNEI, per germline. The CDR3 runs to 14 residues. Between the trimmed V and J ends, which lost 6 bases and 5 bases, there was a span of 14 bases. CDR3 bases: TGTGCCAGCAGGACTGGGGACGGCTATCAGCCCCAGCATTTT. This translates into CASRTGDGYQPQHF.

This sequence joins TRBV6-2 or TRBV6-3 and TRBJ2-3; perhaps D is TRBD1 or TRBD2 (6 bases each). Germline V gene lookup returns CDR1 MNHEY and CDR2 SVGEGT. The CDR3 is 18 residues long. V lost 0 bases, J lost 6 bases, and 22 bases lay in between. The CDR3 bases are TGTGCCAGCAGTTACTCGAGGGAAGGAGGGGGGATTGCGGATACGCAGTATTTT. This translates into CASSYSREGGGIADTQYF.

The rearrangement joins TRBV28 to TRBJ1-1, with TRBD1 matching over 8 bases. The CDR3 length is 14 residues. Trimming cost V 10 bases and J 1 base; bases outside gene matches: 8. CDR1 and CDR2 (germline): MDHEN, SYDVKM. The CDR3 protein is CATRTGPENTEAFF. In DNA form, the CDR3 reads TGTGCCACCCGGACAGGGCCGGAGAACACTGAAGCTTTCTTT.

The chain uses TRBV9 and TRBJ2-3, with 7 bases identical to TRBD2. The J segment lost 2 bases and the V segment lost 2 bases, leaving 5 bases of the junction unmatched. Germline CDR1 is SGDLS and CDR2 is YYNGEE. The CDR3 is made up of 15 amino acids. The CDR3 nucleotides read TGTGCCAGCAGCGTTTGGGGGAGGGACACAGATACGCAGTATTTT. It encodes CASSVWGRDTDTQYF.

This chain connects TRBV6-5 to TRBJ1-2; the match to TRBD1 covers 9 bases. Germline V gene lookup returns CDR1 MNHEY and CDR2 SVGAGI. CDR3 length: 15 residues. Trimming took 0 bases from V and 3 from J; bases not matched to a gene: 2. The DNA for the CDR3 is TGTGCCAGCAGTTACTCCACAGGGGGCGACTATGGCTACACCTTC. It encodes CASSYSTGGDYGYTF.

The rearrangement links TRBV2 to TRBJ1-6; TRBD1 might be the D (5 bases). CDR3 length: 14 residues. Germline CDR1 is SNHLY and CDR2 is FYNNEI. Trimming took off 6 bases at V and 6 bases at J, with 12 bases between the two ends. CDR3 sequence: CASRMGQSNSPLHF. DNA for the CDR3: TGTGCCAGCAGGATGGGGCAGAGTAATTCACCCCTCCACTTT.

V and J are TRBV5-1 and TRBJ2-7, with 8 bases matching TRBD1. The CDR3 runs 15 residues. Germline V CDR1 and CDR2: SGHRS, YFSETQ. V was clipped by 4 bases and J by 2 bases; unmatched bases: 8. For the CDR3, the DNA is TGCGCCAGCAGCCTACCGCGGACAGGGACCTACGAGCAGTACTTC. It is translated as CASSLPRTGTYEQYF.

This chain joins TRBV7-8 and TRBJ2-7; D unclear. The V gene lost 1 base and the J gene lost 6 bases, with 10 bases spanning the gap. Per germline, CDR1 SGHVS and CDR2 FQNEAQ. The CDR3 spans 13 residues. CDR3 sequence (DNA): TGTGCCAGCAGCTTAGGCGGTCCGGGCGAGCAGTACTTC. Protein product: CASSLGGPGEQYF.

CDR3 in amino acids: CASSVNTRGTNEKLFF. The CDR3 DNA is TGTGCCAGCTCAGTTAATACGAGGGGGACTAATGAAAAACTGTTTTTT. V is TRBV18 and J is TRBJ1-4; D possibly corresponds to TRBD1 (6 bases). CDR3 length: 16 residues. V was pared by 5 bases and J by 2 bases, with 15 bases between. Germline CDR1 is KGHSH and CDR2 is LQKENI.

CDR3 protein: CASNVEGRQPQHF. Here the CDR3 DNA reads TGTGCCAGCAATGTTGAGGGGCGGCAGCCCCAGCATTTT. The V and J genes are TRBV6-5 and TRBJ1-5; TRBD1 might be the D (5 bases). The CDR3 has 13 amino acids. Germline CDR1 reads MNHEY; CDR2 reads SVGAGI. The ends were cut back, 7 bases at V and 7 bases at J, with 14 bases in the middle.

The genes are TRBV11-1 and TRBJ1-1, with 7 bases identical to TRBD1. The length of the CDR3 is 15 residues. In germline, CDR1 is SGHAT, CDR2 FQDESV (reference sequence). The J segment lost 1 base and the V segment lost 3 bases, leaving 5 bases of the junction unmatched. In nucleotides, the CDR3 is TGTGCCAGCAGCTTTAGACAGGGAAAGAACACTGAAGCTTTCTTT. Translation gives CASSFRQGKNTEAFF.

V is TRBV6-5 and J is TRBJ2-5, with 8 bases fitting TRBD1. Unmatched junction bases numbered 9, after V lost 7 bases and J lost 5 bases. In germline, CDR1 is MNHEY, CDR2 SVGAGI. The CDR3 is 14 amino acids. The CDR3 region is CASIDGQGRETQYF. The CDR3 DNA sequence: TGTGCCAGCATCGACGGACAGGGACGGGAGACCCAGTACTTC.

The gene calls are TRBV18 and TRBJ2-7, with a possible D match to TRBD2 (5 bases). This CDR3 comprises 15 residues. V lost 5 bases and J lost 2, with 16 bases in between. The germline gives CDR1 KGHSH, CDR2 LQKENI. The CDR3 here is CASSAGYGETYEQYF. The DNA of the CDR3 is TGTGCCAGCTCAGCAGGTTACGGGGAGACCTACGAGCAGTACTTC.

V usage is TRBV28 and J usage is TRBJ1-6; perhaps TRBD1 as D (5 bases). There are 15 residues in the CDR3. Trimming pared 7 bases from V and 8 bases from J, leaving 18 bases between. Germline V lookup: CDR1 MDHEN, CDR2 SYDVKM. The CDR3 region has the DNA TGTGCCAGCACCGGCGCGGCAGGGATGGATTCACCCCTCCACTTT. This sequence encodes CASTGAAGMDSPLHF.

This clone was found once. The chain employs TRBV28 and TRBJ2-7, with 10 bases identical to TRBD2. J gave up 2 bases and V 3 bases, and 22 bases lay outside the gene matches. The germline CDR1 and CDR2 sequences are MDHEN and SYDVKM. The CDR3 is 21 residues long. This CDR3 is CASSFGPPGPSGRRATYEQYF. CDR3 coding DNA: TGTGCCAGCAGTTTTGGCCCCCCTGGCCCTAGCGGGAGAAGGGCAACCTACGAGCAGTACTTC.

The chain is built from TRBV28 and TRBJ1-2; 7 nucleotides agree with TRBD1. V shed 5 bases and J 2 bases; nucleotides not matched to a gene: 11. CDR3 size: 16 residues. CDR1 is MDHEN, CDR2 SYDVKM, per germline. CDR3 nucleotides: TGTGCCAGCAGTACCCCAGACAGGGTAGGGAACTATGGCTACACCTTC. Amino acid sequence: CASSTPDRVGNYGYTF.